This T cell receptor beta chain is from a study of T cells in Graves' hyperthyroidism and ophthalmopathy. Study-wide background: Before any treatment, at initial diagnosis, peripheral blood was collected.

It was RNA transcripts that yielded the amplified TCR beta CDR3 regions. TCR CDR3 underwent first-round RT-PCR with the HTBI primer set. MiXCR, applied by TCRdb to the multiplex PCR reads, yields one record per CDR3 protein. The table includes 490,000 or so distinct CDR3 sequences, about 16% detected once. A NOSPECS grade of at least 4, a Clinical Activity Score of at least 3 and duration under 3 months were recorded in ophthalmopathy patients. V was pared by 0 bases and J by 2 bases, with 23 bases between. CDR3 size: 20 residues. CDR1 is SEHNR, CDR2 FQNEAQ, per germline (reference sequence). The chain carries TRBV7-9 and TRBJ1-3; D uncertain. This receptor was taken from a woman aged 25 to 39 with Graves' ophthalmopathy. The sequenced sample was blood. The CDR3 bases are TGTGCCAGCAGCTTAGCTTCGCTCCTTCGGGAATTAGAAGCTGGAAACACCATATATTTT. As protein: CASSLASLLRELEAGNTIYF.